These 11 T cell receptor beta chains originate from one sample sequenced in a study of cytomegalovirus exposure and HLA in healthy donors. The PCR employed 60 Vbeta primers together with 13 Jbeta primers. Profiled with immunoSEQ multiplex PCR; TCRdb holds only in-frame clones, not every one. The sample yields roughly 180,000 clones, more than 70% seen once. Sequenced: PBMCs. The receptor source for this set is a male donor in good health and CMV-seronegative.

The CDR3 DNA follows: TGCGCCAGCGAAACAAGCGGGGGTGTGAGGACTGAAGCTTTCTTT. The encoded protein is CASETSGGVRTEAFF. The chain combines TRBV5-1 with TRBJ1-1; TRBD1 is a possible D gene (5 bases). Between the trimmed V and J ends, which lost 7 bases and 5 bases, there was a span of 21 bases. The CDR3 consists of 15 residues. Germline V gene data show CDR1 as SGHRS and CDR2 as YFSETQ. The complete variable domain, with remaining parts taken from reference TRBV5-1 and TRBJ1-1, reads KAGVTQTPRYLIKTRGQQVTLSCSPISGHRSVSWYQQTPGQGLQFLFEYFSETQRNKGNFPGRFSGRQFSNSRSEMNVSTLELGDSALYLCASETSGGVRTEAFFGQGTRLTVV.

This rearrangement joins TRBV28 to TRBJ2-7, with a possible D match to TRBD1 (6 bases). Germline-derived CDR1 and CDR2 are MDHEN and SYDVKM. The CDR3 is made up of 16 amino acids. V lost 6 bases to trimming and J lost 1 base, with 19 bases between them. Here the CDR3 reads CASSSPVAGVSYEQYF. The CDR3 nucleotides are TGTGCCAGCAGCTCCCCGGTTGCAGGGGTGTCCTACGAGCAGTACTTC.

The chain employs TRBV28 and TRBJ1-1; the D gene is possibly TRBD1 (6 bases). Per germline, CDR1 MDHEN and CDR2 SYDVKM. This CDR3 has 16 residues. V lost 4 bases to trimming and J lost 3 bases, with 18 bases between them. CDR3 nucleotide sequence: TGTGCCAGCAGTTATGAGACAGGTGTTGGGGACACTGAAGCTTTCTTT. Translating it yields CASSYETGVGDTEAFF.

The chain couples TRBV18 to TRBJ2-3; 7 positions agree with TRBD1. Per germline, CDR1 KGHSH and CDR2 LQKENI. After removal of 5 bases from V and 5 bases from J, the junction contained 7 bases not matched to a gene. The CDR3 has 14 amino acids. This CDR3 reads CASSARDSIDTQYF. CDR3 in DNA: TGTGCCAGCTCAGCCCGGGACAGTATAGATACGCAGTATTTT.

The genes are TRBV29-1 and TRBJ2-7; 15 bases agree with TRBD2. The ends lost 5 bases at V and 0 bases at J; junction bases unmatched: 5. The CDR3 spans 16 residues. CDR1 and CDR2 (germline): SQVTM, ANQGSEA. The CDR3 DNA is TGCAGCGTTTATGGACTAGCGGGAGGGCCCTCCTACGAGCAGTACTTC. Residues: CSVYGLAGGPSYEQYF.

The gene calls are TRBV11-1 and TRBJ2-3, with D maybe TRBD1 (6 bases). The V gene's germline CDR1 is SGHAT and CDR2 FQDESV (reference sequence). The CDR3 consists of 15 residues. V was shortened by 4 bases and J by 9 bases, with 20 bases between the two germline ends. DNA for the CDR3: TGTGCCAGCAGCTCCGGGGCAGGGGTGAGAGGCACGCAGTATTTT. Translation: CASSSGAGVRGTQYF.

V gene TRBV7-3 combines with J gene TRBJ1-1; 7 positions agree with TRBD1. The CDR3 covers 15 residues. The germline V gene has CDR1 SGHTA and CDR2 FQGTGA. The ends lost 5 bases at V and 1 base at J; junction bases unmatched: 7. CDR3 amino acids: CASSGGGRQNTEAFF. The CDR3 nucleotides read TGTGCCAGCAGCGGAGGGGGCCGACAGAACACTGAAGCTTTCTTT.

This clone was seen only once. The V call is TRBV2, the J call TRBJ2-7; weak D call: TRBD2 (5 bases). The length of the CDR3 is 13 residues. Germline CDR1 SNHLY, CDR2 FYNNEI. V dropped 10 bases and J dropped 5 bases, with 18 bases sitting between them. The CDR3 loop reads CATKPGMAHEQYF. CDR3 coding DNA: TGTGCCACCAAGCCGGGAATGGCACACGAGCAGTACTTC. Complete variable domain (other parts from reference TRBV2 and TRBJ2-7): EPEVTQTPSHQVTQMGQEVILRCVPISNHLYFYWYRQILGQKVEFLVSFYNNEISEKSEIFDDQFSVERPDGSNFTLKIRSTKLEDSAMYFCATKPGMAHEQYFGPGTRLTVT.

The chain links TRBV7-2 to TRBJ2-1; possibly TRBD2 for D (5 bases). The CDR3 has 16 residues. Germline loops: CDR1 SGHTA, CDR2 FQGNSA. Trimming cost V 3 bases and J 3 bases, with 15 bases left between them. This chain's CDR3 is CASSFSASNNYNEQFF. CDR3 coding DNA: TGTGCCAGCAGCTTTAGCGCTTCGAATAACTACAATGAGCAGTTCTTC.

J is TRBJ2-7 and V is TRBV21-1; the D call of TRBD1 is as the table states it, not checked on the DNA. TRBV21-1 is a known pseudogene. This CDR3 contains 15 residues. CDR3 sequence (DNA): TGTGCCAGCAGCCGTAGGAGCGACAGGGCGGACGAGCAGTACTTC. Residues: CASSRRSDRADEQYF.

This chain joins TRBV29-1 and TRBJ1-6; D call uncertain. Germline V CDR1 and CDR2: SQVTM, ANQGSEA. The CDR3 has 14 amino acids. The ends were cut back, 7 bases at V and 0 bases at J, with 10 bases in the middle. The CDR3 coding sequence is TGCAGCGCCAGAGCGGGCTCCTATAATTCACCCCTCCACTTT. Protein: CSARAGSYNSPLHF.